This TCR beta chain was identified in a study of shared clonotypes between healthy human individuals. Overall study results and limits: Clonotypes not shared had lower generation probabilities than those common to all four donors.

Terminally differentiated effector memory CD45RA+ cells were excluded from the naive CD8 cells, which were CD45RO-negative and positively selected for CCR7. Those who donated, Caucasian adults without exception, all lived in Nashville, Tennessee. The data were produced by immunoSEQ multiplex PCR, yet TCRdb's version contains in-frame clones alone and is incomplete. The sample lists about 800,000 clones; 90% to 98% were seen once. To note about this clone: Its antigen is not known.

The CDR3 contains 13 residues. V lost 5 bases and J lost 8, with 12 bases in between. CDR1 is MNHNY, CDR2 SVGAGI, per germline (reference sequence). This clonotype was sampled from a young man in good health. This chain links TRBV6-6 with TRBJ1-4; D is ambiguous. The specimen sequenced was naive CD8+ T cells sorted from blood. The CDR3 DNA sequence: TGTGCCAGCAGTCACCGAACACTGGAAAAACTGTTTTTT. Protein sequence: CASSHRTLEKLFF.